In its sample, the clone carrying this T cell receptor (beta chain) was seen once. The table came from immunoSEQ multiplex PCR; TCRdb's copy has only in-frame clones and leaves some out. The sample shows over 50,000 clones, around 87% of them seen only once. The data are from a study of technical replicates of blood from a handful of donors. CDR1 is SGHDT, CDR2 YYEEEE, per germline. Deletions cut 4 bases from V and 0 bases from J, with 13 bases between. The CDR3 sequence is 15 residues long. What was sequenced was PBMCs. This chain uses TRBV5-6 with TRBJ1-1, with a possible D match to TRBD1 (5 bases). This sequence originates from a human donor in good health. Some clones in this sample may be carry-over from other donors' samples. CDR3 nucleotides: TGTGCCAGCAGCAACGAACAGGTCATGAACACTGAAGCTTTCTTT. Amino acid sequence: CASSNEQVMNTEAFF. Full variable domain (remainder filled in from reference TRBV5-6 and TRBJ1-1): DAGVTQSPTHLIKTRGQQVTLRCSPKSGHDTVSWYQQALGQGPQFIFQYYEEEERQRGNFPDRFSGHQFPNYSSELNVNALLLGDSALYLCASSNEQVMNTEAFFGQGTRLTVV.